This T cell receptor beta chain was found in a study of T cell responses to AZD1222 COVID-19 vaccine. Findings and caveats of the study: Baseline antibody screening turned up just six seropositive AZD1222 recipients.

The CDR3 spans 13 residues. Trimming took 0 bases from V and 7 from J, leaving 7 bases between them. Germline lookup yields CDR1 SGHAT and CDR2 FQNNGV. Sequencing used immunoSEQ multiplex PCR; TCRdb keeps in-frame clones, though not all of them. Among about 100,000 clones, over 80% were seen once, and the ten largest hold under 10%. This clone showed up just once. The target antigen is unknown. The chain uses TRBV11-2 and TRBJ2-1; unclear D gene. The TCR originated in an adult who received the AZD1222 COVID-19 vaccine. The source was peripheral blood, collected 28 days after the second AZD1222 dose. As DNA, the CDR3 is TGTGCCAGCAGCTTAGATCGGTTTAATGAGCAGTTCTTC. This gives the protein CASSLDRFNEQFF.